One and the same sample provided the 23 T cell receptor beta chains below, sequenced in a study of cytomegalovirus exposure and HLA in healthy donors. With 60 Vbeta and 13 Jbeta primers, the PCR was carried out. The protocol was immunoSEQ multiplex PCR, while the TCRdb copy is restricted to in-frame clones and leaves out a portion. The table records tens of thousands of clones, about 72% of them present only once. What was sequenced was PBMCs. The receptors were sampled from a man younger than 40 in good health and CMV-seronegative.

The genes are TRBV6-1 and TRBJ1-1; D unclear. This CDR3 is 15 amino acids long. V was cut by 0 bases and J by 0 bases, with 8 bases left in between. Germline V gives CDR1 MNHNS, CDR2 SASEGT. The CDR3 sequence: CASSEAPRMNTEAFF. DNA for the CDR3: TGTGCCAGCAGTGAAGCCCCGAGAATGAACACTGAAGCTTTCTTT.

This chain links TRBV5-1 with TRBJ2-1, with 8 bases identical to TRBD1. The germline CDR1 and CDR2 sequences are SGHRS and YFSETQ. This CDR3 spans 13 amino acids. V lost 7 bases to trimming and J lost 3 bases; unmatched junction nucleotides: 3. The DNA of the CDR3 is TGCGCCAGCCGGGGGACAGGCTACAATGAGCAGTTCTTC. It yields the protein CASRGTGYNEQFF.

In its sample, this clone was seen a few times. The chain has TRBV30 and TRBJ2-1, with 12 bases matching TRBD2. This CDR3 has 16 amino acids. V gave up 3 bases and J gave up 1 base; unmatched junction bases: 4. Germline CDR1 reads GTSNPN; CDR2 reads SVGIG (reference sequence). The CDR3 sequence: CAWSRLAGVSYNEQFF. In DNA form, the CDR3 reads TGTGCCTGGAGCCGACTAGCGGGAGTTTCCTACAATGAGCAGTTCTTC.

The rearrangement joins TRBV6-4 to TRBJ2-1; the match to TRBD2 covers 8 bases. CDR1 is MRHNA, CDR2 SNTAGT, per germline. Germline trimming cut 5 bases from V and 9 bases from J; bases unmatched to any gene: 9. This CDR3 has 14 amino acids. CDR3 nucleotides: TGTGCCAGCAGTCCCGGGACTAGATTTTCTGAGCAGTTCTTC. Its translation: CASSPGTRFSEQFF.

This chain connects TRBV7-6 to TRBJ2-1, with D tentatively TRBD2 (5 bases). Per germline, CDR1 SGHVS and CDR2 FNYEAQ. This CDR3 is 14 amino acids long. Trimming stripped 0 bases from V and 6 bases from J, with 9 bases between. This CDR3 is CASSLAGVSNEQFF. The CDR3 nucleotides are TGTGCCAGCAGCTTAGCGGGAGTGAGCAATGAGCAGTTCTTC.

The chain carries TRBV5-6 and TRBJ1-2; 12 bases are a match to TRBD1. CDR1 is SGHDT, CDR2 YYEEEE, per germline. The CDR3 loop spans 14 amino acids. J gave up 9 bases and V 4 bases, and 7 bases lay outside the gene matches. The CDR3 DNA is TGTGCCAGCAGCCGCGGGACAGGGGGCTTCAGCTACACCTTC. Translation: CASSRGTGGFSYTF.

The chain links TRBV5-1 to TRBJ2-7; possible D gene TRBD2, 6 bases. The germline V gene has CDR1 SGHRS and CDR2 YFSETQ. This CDR3 comprises 14 residues. V dropped 4 bases and J dropped 0 bases, with 11 bases sitting between them. The CDR3 nucleotides are TGCGCCAGCAGCCCCCGGGAGAGCTCCTACGAGCAGTACTTC. Translation: CASSPRESSYEQYF. The whole variable domain, remainder taken from reference TRBV5-1 and TRBJ2-7, is KAGVTQTPRYLIKTRGQQVTLSCSPISGHRSVSWYQQTPGQGLQFLFEYFSETQRNKGNFPGRFSGRQFSNSRSEMNVSTLELGDSALYLCASSPRESSYEQYFGPGTRLTVT.

CDR3 sequence (DNA): TGCGCCAGCATGGTCTGGGGCCTTGGGTCAGGAAACATTCAGTACTTC. This sequence encodes CASMVWGLGSGNIQYF. The chain uses TRBV5-1 and TRBJ2-4; perhaps TRBD1 as D (5 bases). This CDR3 is 16 amino acids long. The ends were cut back, 6 bases at V and 6 bases at J, with 22 bases in the middle. CDR1 is SGHRS, CDR2 YFSETQ, per germline.

The chain combines TRBV7-2 with TRBJ2-7, with 9 bases that match TRBD2. The CDR3 spans 16 residues. Unmatched junction bases numbered 8, after V lost 5 bases and J lost 0 bases. The germline V gene has CDR1 SGHTA and CDR2 FQGNSA. The CDR3 region is CASSDRLAGYSYEQYF. In DNA form, the CDR3 reads TGTGCCAGCAGCGATCGGCTAGCGGGATACTCCTACGAGCAGTACTTC.

This clone occurred once. The junction shows a germline mismatch at one end, possibly a read error. V usage is TRBV6-4 and J usage is TRBJ2-1; 15 bases match TRBD2. This CDR3 comprises 17 residues. CDR1 and CDR2 from the germline V gene are MRHNA and SNTAGT. The DNA of the CDR3 is TGTGCCAGCAGCGAAGGACTAGCGGGAGGGACGTACACTGAGCAGTTCTTC. Translating gives CASSEGLAGGTYTEQFF.

The rearrangement joins TRBV6-6 to TRBJ2-7; D call uncertain. V was pared by 3 bases and J by 3 bases, with 15 bases between. The CDR3 spans 15 residues. The germline CDR1 and CDR2 sequences are MNHNY and SVGAGI (reference sequence). CDR3 coding DNA: TGTGCCAGCAGTTATACGAGCGCAACCCACTACGAGCAGTACTTC. Encoded protein: CASSYTSATHYEQYF.

V gene TRBV5-1 combines with J gene TRBJ1-1, with 7 bases that match TRBD1. The V gene end was trimmed by 4 bases and the J gene end by 0 bases; junction bases not matched to a gene: 3. Germline V gives CDR1 SGHRS, CDR2 YFSETQ. The CDR3 is 14 amino acids. For the CDR3, the DNA is TGCGCCAGCAGCACCGGGACAGTGAACACTGAAGCTTTCTTT. Protein sequence: CASSTGTVNTEAFF.

This chain uses TRBV2 with TRBJ1-5; 9 nucleotides agree with TRBD1. Germline CDR1 is SNHLY and CDR2 is FYNNEI. This CDR3 contains 15 residues. V was pared by 6 bases and J by 6 bases, with 9 bases of the junction left unmatched. DNA for the CDR3: TGTGCCAGCAGAGTGACCGGGACAGGGTTTCAGCCCCAGCATTTT. Its protein is CASRVTGTGFQPQHF.

Turning to this clone: Other DNA sequences in the same sample also yield this CDR3. The chain couples TRBV5-1 to TRBJ2-5; D is ambiguous. The germline V gene encodes CDR1 SGHRS and CDR2 YFSETQ. V shed 4 bases and J shed 2 bases, with 9 bases lying between them. This CDR3 is 13 amino acids long. In DNA, the CDR3 is TGCGCCAGCAGCCTGACACGACAAGAGACCCAGTACTTC. It specifies CASSLTRQETQYF.

The chain employs TRBV10-3 and TRBJ2-7; D perhaps matches TRBD2 (5 bases). There are 13 residues in the CDR3. Trimming shortened V by 4 bases and J by 1 base, and 8 bases separated the two germline ends. Germline values: CDR1 ENHRY, CDR2 SYGVKD. CDR3 in amino acids: CAISAGISYEQYF. CDR3 coding DNA: TGTGCCATCAGTGCCGGGATATCCTACGAGCAGTACTTC.

The chain employs TRBV30 and TRBJ1-4; D might be TRBD1 (5 bases). Trimming removed 6 bases at V and 8 bases at J, with 10 bases between. Germline CDR1 GTSNPN, CDR2 SVGIG (reference sequence). The CDR3 has 11 residues. The CDR3 DNA reads as TGTGCCTGCTATAAGGGGGAAAAACTGTTTTTT. Its protein is CACYKGEKLFF. The full variable domain, its missing parts supplied by reference TRBV30 and TRBJ1-4, is SQTIHQWPATLVQPVGSPLSLECTVEGTSNPNLYWYRQAAGRGLQLLFYSVGIGQISSEVPQNLSASRPQDRQFILSSKKLLLSDSGFYLCACYKGEKLFFGSGTQLSVL.

The genes are TRBV18 and TRBJ2-1; 10 bases align to TRBD2. Per the germline V gene, CDR1 is KGHSH and CDR2 is LQKENI. The J segment lost 7 bases and the V segment lost 2 bases, leaving 5 bases of the junction unmatched. The CDR3 extends over 15 amino acids. The CDR3 is CASSPEAGGWNEQFF. CDR3 nucleotides: TGTGCCAGCTCACCAGAAGCGGGGGGGTGGAATGAGCAGTTCTTC.

The CDR3 region is CASSYGTALTDTQYF. The CDR3 DNA reads TGCGCCAGCAGCTACGGGACAGCCCTCACAGATACGCAGTATTTT. This chain uses TRBV5-1 with TRBJ2-3; the match to TRBD1 covers 7 bases. Germline V lookup: CDR1 SGHRS, CDR2 YFSETQ. The CDR3 totals 15 residues. The J segment lost 2 bases and the V segment lost 3 bases, leaving 6 bases of the junction unmatched.

The chain is built from TRBV2 and TRBJ1-1; no firm D call. Germline V gives CDR1 SNHLY, CDR2 FYNNEI. V lost 7 bases and J 1 base, leaving 16 bases between the germline ends. The CDR3 consists of 15 residues. As DNA, the CDR3 is TGTGCCAGCATGACCGATGTAGCATCGAACACTGAAGCTTTCTTT. Translation gives CASMTDVASNTEAFF.

Concerning this clone itself: The junction does not match germline at one end; this may be a read error. The chain joins TRBV6-6 to TRBJ2-7; 11 nucleotides line up with TRBD1. CDR3 size: 14 residues. CDR1 is MNHNY, CDR2 SVGAGI, per germline (reference sequence). CDR3 sequence: CASSPGTGGGPTNF. The CDR3 nucleotides read TGTGCCAGCAGTCCCGGGACAGGGGGGGGCCCAACCAACTTC.

Here the CDR3 DNA reads TGCGCCAGCAGCCAACCCTCGGAGACAGGTTTCTACAATGAGCAGTTCTTC. Encoded protein: CASSQPSETGFYNEQFF. The V and J genes are TRBV5-1 and TRBJ2-1; weak D call: TRBD1 (6 bases). The CDR3 totals 17 residues. The germline CDR1 and CDR2 sequences are SGHRS and YFSETQ. V was trimmed by 4 bases and J by 3 bases, leaving 20 bases between them.

This clone was detected only a few times. J is TRBJ2-5 and V is TRBV9; tentative D call: TRBD1 (6 bases). V was shortened by 0 bases and J by 5 bases, with 11 bases between the two germline ends. Germline values: CDR1 SGDLS, CDR2 YYNGEE. The CDR3 runs to 14 residues. CDR3 bases: TGTGCCAGCAGCGTAGGACAGGTCGGGGAGACCCAGTACTTC. It encodes CASSVGQVGETQYF. The whole variable domain, filled in from reference TRBV9 and TRBJ2-5, reads DSGVTQTPKHLITATGQRVTLRCSPRSGDLSVYWYQQSLDQGLQFLIQYYNGEERAKGNILERFSAQQFPDLHSELNLSSLELGDSALYFCASSVGQVGETQYFGPGTRLLVL.

The genes are TRBV9 and TRBJ1-5; 7 bases line up with TRBD1. Germline V lookup: CDR1 SGDLS, CDR2 YYNGEE. This CDR3 is built from 14 residues. V was clipped by 3 bases and J by 2 bases; unmatched bases: 2. CDR3: CASSGGQGNQPQHF. In DNA, the CDR3 is TGTGCCAGCAGCGGCGGACAGGGCAATCAGCCCCAGCATTTT.